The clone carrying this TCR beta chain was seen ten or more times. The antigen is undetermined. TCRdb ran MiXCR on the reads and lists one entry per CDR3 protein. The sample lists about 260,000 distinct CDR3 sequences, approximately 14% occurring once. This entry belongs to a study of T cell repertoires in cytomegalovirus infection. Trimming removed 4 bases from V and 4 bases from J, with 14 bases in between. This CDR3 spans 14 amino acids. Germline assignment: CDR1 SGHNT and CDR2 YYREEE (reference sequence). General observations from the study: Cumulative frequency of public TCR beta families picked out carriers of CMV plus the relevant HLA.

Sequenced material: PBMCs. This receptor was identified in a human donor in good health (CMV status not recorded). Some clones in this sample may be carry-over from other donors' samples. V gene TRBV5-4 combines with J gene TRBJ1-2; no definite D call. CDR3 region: CASSPQGRLYGYTF. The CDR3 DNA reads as TGTGCCAGCAGCCCCCAAGGGAGGCTCTATGGCTACACCTTC.